This T cell receptor (beta chain) was sequenced for a study of CD8 T cells in ankylosing spondylitis. The CDR3 extends over 14 amino acids. V was clipped by 7 bases and J by 1 base; unmatched bases: 3. From germline, CDR1 is MNHNS and CDR2 SASEGT. This clonotype has a single count. Its cognate antigen is unknown. Each CDR3 protein is one row after TCRdb ran MiXCR on the 5' RACE reads. The table has 330,000 or so distinct CDR3 sequences, less than 10% seen once. Study findings and constraints: Blood of patients with ankylosing spondylitis appeared to be characterized by a TCR beta motif of several highly homologous variants.

The sequencing sample was made of blood, either unsorted or a sorted T cell fraction (not recorded which). The genes are TRBV6-1 and TRBJ1-5; 8 nucleotides align to TRBD1. The clonotype comes from a male donor with ankylosing spondylitis. The CDR3 DNA reads TGTGCCAGCATTGGACAGGGCAGCAATCAGCCCCAGCATTTT. Protein product: CASIGQGSNQPQHF.